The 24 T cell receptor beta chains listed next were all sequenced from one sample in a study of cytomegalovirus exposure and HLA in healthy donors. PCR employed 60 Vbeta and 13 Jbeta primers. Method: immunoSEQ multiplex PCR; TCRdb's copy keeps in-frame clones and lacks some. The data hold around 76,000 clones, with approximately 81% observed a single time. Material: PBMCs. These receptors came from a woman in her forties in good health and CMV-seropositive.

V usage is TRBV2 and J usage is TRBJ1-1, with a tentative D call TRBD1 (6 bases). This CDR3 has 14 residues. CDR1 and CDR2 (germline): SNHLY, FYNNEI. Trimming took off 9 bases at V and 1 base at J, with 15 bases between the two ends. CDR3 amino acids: CARTTGRGNTEAFF. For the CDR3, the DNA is TGTGCCAGGACGACAGGTAGAGGGAACACTGAAGCTTTCTTT. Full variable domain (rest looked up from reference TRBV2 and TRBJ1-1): EPEVTQTPSHQVTQMGQEVILRCVPISNHLYFYWYRQILGQKVEFLVSFYNNEISEKSEIFDDQFSVERPDGSNFTLKIRSTKLEDSAMYFCARTTGRGNTEAFFGQGTRLTVV.

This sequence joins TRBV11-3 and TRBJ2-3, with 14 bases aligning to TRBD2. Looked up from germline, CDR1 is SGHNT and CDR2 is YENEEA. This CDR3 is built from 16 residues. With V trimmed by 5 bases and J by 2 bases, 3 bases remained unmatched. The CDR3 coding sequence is TGTGCCAGCAGCCGGACTAGCGGGGGGTTCACAGATACGCAGTATTTT. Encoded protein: CASSRTSGGFTDTQYF.

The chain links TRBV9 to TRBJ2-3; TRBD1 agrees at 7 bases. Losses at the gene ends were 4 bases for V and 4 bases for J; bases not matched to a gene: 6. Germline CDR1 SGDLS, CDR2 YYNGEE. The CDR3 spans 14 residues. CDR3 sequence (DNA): TGTGCCAGCAGCCCGAGACAGGGCGCAGATACGCAGTATTTT. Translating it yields CASSPRQGADTQYF.

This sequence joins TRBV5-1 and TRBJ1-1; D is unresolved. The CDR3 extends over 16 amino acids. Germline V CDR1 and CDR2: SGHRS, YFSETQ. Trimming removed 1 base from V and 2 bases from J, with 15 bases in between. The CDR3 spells CASSLSSGGLNTEAFF. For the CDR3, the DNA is TGCGCCAGCAGCTTGTCTTCCGGCGGCCTAAACACTGAAGCTTTCTTT.

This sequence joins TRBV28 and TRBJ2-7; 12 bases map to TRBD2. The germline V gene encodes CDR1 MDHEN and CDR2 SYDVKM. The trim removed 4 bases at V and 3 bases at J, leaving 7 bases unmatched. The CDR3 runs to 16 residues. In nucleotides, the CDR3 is TGTGCCAGCAGTTCGCTAGCGGGGGGGCCTCACTACGAGCAGTACTTC. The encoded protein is CASSSLAGGPHYEQYF.

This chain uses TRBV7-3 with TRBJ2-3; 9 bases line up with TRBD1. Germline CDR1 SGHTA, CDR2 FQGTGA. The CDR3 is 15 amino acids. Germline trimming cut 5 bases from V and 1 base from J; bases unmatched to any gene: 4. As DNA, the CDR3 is TGTGCCAGCAGCCCCGGGACAGGGCGCACAGATACGCAGTATTTT. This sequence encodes CASSPGTGRTDTQYF.

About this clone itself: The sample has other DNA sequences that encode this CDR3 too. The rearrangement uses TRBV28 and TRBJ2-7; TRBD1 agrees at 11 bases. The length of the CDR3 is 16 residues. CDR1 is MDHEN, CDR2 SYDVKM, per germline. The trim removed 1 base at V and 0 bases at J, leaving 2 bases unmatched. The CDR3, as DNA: TGTGCCAGCAGTTTATCCGGGACAGGGGGCTCCTACGAGCAGTACTTC. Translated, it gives CASSLSGTGGSYEQYF.

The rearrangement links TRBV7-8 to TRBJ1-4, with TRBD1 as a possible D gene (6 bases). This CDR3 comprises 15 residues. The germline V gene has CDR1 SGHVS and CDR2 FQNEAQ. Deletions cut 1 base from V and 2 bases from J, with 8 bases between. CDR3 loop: CASSLGRGTNEKLFF. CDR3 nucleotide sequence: TGTGCCAGCAGCTTAGGAAGGGGGACTAATGAAAAACTGTTTTTT.

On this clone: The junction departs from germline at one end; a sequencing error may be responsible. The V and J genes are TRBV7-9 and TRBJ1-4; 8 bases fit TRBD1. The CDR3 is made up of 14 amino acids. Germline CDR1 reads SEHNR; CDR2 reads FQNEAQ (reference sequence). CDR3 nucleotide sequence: TGTTCCAGCAGCAGGGGACAGGACAATGAAAAACTGTTTTTT. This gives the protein CSSSRGQDNEKLFF.

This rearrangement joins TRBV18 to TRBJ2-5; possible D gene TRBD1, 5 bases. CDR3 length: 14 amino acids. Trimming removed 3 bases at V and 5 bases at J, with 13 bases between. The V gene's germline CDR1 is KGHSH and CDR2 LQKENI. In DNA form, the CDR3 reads TGTGCCAGCTCACCTCAGCAGGGTGGGGAGACCCAGTACTTC. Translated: CASSPQQGGETQYF.

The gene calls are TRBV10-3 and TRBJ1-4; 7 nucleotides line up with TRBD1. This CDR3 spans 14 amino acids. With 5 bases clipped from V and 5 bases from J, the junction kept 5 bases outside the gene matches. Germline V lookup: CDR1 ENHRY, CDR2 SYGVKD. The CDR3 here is CAISSGGLNEKLFF. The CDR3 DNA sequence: TGTGCCATCAGTTCAGGGGGGCTGAATGAAAAACTGTTTTTT.

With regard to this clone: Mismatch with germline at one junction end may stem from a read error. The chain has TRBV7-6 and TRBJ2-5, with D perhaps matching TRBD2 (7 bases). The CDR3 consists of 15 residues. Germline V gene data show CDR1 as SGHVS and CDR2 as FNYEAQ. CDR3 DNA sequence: TGTGTCAGCAGCTCCCGGGGGGCAGGGCCGGAGACCCAGTACTTC. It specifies CVSSSRGAGPETQYF. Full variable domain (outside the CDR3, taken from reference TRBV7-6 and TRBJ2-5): GAGVSQSPRYKVTKRGQDVALRCDPISGHVSLYWYRQALGQGPEFLTYFNYEAQQDKSGLPNDRFSAERPEGSISTLTIQRTEQRDSAMYRCVSSSRGAGPETQYFGPGTRLLVL.

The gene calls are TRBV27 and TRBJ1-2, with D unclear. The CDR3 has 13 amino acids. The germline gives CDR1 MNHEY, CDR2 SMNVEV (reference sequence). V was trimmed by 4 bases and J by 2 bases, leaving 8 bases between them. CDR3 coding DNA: TGTGCCAGCAGTTCACAGAGAAACTATGGCTACACCTTC. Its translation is CASSSQRNYGYTF.

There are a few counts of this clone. The CDR3 protein is CASSSGIPGQGTGELFF. In DNA form, the CDR3 reads TGTGCCAGCAGCTCGGGGATTCCGGGACAGGGGACCGGGGAGCTGTTTTTT. The V and J genes are TRBV7-9 and TRBJ2-2; 10 bases match TRBD1. This CDR3 contains 17 residues. CDR1 is SEHNR, CDR2 FQNEAQ, per germline (reference sequence). The V gene end was trimmed by 4 bases and the J gene end by 5 bases; junction bases not matched to a gene: 10.

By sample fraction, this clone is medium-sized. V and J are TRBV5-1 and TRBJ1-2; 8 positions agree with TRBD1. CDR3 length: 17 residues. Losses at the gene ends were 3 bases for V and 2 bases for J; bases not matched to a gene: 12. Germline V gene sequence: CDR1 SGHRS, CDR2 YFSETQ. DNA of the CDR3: TGCGCCAGCAGCTCCGACCCCGACAGGGGACAGAACTATGGCTACACCTTC. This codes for CASSSDPDRGQNYGYTF.

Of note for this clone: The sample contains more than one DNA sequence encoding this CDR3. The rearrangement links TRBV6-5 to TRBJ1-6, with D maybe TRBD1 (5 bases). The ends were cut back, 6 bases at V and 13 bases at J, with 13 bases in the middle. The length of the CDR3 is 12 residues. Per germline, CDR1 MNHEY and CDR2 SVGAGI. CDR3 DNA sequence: TGTGCCAGCAGACGAAAGGGGTCGCCCCTCCACTTT. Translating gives CASRRKGSPLHF.

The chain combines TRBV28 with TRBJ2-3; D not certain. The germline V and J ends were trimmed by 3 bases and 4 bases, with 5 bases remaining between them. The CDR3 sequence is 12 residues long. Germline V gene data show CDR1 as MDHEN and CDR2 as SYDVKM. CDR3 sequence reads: CASSLSADTQYF. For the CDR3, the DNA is TGTGCCAGCAGTTTGTCAGCAGATACGCAGTATTTT.

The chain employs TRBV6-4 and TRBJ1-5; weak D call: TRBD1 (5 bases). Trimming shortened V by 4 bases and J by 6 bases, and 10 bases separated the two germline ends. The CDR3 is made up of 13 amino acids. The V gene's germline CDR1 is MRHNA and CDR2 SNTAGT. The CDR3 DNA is TGTGCCAGCAGTGTATGGGGCGGTCAGCCCCAGCATTTT. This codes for CASSVWGGQPQHF.

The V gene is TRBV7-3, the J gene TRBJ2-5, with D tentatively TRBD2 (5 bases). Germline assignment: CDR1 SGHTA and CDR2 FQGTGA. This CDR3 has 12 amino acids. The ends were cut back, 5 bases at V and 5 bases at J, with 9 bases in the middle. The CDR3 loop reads CASSRGGETQYF. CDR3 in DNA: TGTGCCAGCAGCCGAGGAGGCGAGACCCAGTACTTC.

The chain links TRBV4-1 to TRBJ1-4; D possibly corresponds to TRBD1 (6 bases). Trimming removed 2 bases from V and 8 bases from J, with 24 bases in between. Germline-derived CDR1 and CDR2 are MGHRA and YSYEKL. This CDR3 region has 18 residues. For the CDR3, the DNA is TGCGCCAGCAGCCAAAGTGGAGGCGGGGGTACCGGGGGCGAAAAACTGTTTTTT. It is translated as CASSQSGGGGTGGEKLFF.

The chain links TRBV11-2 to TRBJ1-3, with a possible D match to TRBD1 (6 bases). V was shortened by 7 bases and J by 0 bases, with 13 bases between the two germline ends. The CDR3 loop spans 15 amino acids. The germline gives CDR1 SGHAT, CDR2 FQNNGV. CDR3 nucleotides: TGTGCCAGCATCAGGGGCAGGAGCTCTGGAAACACCATATATTTT. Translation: CASIRGRSSGNTIYF.

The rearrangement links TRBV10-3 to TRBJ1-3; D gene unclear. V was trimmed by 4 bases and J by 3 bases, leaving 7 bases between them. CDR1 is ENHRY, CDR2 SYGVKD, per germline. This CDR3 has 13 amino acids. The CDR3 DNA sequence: TGTGCCATCAGTGGCGGCTTTGGAAACACCATATATTTT. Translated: CAISGGFGNTIYF.

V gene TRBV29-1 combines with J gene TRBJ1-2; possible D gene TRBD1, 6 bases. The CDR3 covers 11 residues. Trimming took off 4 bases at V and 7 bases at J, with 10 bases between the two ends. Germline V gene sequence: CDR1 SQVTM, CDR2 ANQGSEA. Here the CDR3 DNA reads TGCAGCGTTGTAACAGGGTTTGGCTACACCTTC. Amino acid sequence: CSVVTGFGYTF.

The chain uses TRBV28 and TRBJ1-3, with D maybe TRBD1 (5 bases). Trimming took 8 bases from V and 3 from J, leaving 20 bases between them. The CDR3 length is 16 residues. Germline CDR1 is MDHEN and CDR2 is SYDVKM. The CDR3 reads CASGPRRQFLGNTIYF. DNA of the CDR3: TGTGCCAGCGGTCCACGTCGACAGTTTCTTGGAAACACCATATATTTT.